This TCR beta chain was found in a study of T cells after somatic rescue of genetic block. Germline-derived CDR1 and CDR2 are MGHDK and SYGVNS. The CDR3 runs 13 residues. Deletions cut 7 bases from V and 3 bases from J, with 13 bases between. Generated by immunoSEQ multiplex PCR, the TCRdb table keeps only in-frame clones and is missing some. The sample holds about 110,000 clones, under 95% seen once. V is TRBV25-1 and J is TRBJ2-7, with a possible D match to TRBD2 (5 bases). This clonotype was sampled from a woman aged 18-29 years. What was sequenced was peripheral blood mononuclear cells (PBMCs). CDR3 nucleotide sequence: TGTGCCAGCACTCAGGCCGCGGGCTACGAGCAGTACTTC. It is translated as CASTQAAGYEQYF.